The present entry profiles one T cell receptor beta chain with its context. V lost 4 bases and J 8 bases, leaving 15 bases between the germline ends. The CDR3 is 14 residues long. The germline V gene encodes CDR1 MGHRA and CDR2 YSYEKL. These data originate in a study of blood T cell repertoires in COVID-19. Clones were read by immunoSEQ multiplex PCR, and TCRdb kept only the in-frame ones, dropping some. The repertoire consists of 100,000 or so clones, with 85% occurring once and the leading ten covering around 4.1%. This TCR derives from a man aged 45 to 65 with acute or convalescent COVID-19. The V gene is TRBV4-1, the J gene TRBJ2-4; the D gene is possibly TRBD1 (6 bases). Sequencing was carried out using peripheral blood. CDR3 protein: CASSPMDRGDIQYF. The CDR3 region has the DNA TGCGCCAGCAGCCCTATGGACAGAGGGGACATTCAGTACTTC.